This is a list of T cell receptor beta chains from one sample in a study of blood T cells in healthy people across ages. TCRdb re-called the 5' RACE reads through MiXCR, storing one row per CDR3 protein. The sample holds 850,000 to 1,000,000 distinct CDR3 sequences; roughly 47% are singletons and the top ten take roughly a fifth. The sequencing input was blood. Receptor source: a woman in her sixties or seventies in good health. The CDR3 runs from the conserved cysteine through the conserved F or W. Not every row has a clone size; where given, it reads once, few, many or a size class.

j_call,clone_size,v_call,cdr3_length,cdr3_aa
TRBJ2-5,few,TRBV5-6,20,CASSSLGRQGKRVRPMTQYF
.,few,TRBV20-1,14,CSAHGLAFDYEQYF
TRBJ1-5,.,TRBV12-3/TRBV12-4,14,CASSLTGRGQPQHF
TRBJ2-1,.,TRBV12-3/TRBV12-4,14,CASSPGTIYNEQFF
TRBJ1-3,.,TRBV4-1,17,CASSKSGQIDSGNTIYF
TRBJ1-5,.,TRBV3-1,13,CASSYREYQPQHF
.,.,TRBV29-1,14,CSVDVATLYNEQYF
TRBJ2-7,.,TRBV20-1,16,CSATPILRRSSYEQYF
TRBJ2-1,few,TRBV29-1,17,CSVEDWGSSGTYNEQFF
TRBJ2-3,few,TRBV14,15,CASSPDSGSGDTQYF
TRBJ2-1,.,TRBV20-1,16,CSAGLGGGSPYNEQFF
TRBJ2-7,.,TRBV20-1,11,CSAKVGTSGYF
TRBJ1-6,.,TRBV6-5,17,CASSYEGQESYNSPLHF
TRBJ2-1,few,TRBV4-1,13,CASSRGSNNEQFF
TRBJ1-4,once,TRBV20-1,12,CSAGQPNEKLFF
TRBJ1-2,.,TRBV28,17,CASSRTWDSGARWGYTF
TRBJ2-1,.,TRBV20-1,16,CSARDSGSLVVNEQFF
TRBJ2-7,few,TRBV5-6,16,CASSFPGTGKGDEQYF
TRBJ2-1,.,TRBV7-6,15,CASSRDTEVTNEQFF
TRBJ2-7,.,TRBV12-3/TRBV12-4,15,CASSLEREAWYEQYF
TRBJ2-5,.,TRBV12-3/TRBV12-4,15,CASSDPGGGQETQYF
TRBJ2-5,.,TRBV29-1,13,CSVEDHGGETQYF
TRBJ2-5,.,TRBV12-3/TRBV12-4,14,CASSLGGPGNEQYF
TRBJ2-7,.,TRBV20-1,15,CSARDQRGSIYEQYF